This T cell receptor beta chain is from a study of PD-1 blockade in classical Hodgkin lymphoma. Autologous stem cell transplantation was followed by relapse in every patient, and brentuximab vedotin exposure varied. This clone was picked up a small number of times. The antigen is undetermined. Repertoires were generated with immunoSEQ multiplex PCR, while TCRdb's copy carries only in-frame clones and drops some. The sample holds 12,000 or so clones, around 77% seen once. The CDR3 has 15 amino acids. V trimming: 5 bases; J trimming: 4 bases; junction bases outside the gene matches: 7. Looked up from germline, CDR1 is LGHNA and CDR2 is YSLEER. Study-wide points: Newly diagnosed patients and complete responders had comparable diversity at baseline.

This rearrangement joins TRBV4-3 to TRBJ2-1; 8 bases map to TRBD2. This clonotype was obtained from a human donor with classical Hodgkin lymphoma. Source: peripheral blood mononuclear cells (PBMCs), taken at baseline. The CDR3 loop reads CASSLLAEEYNEQFF. CDR3 bases: TGCGCCAGCAGCTTACTAGCGGAGGAATACAATGAGCAGTTCTTC.